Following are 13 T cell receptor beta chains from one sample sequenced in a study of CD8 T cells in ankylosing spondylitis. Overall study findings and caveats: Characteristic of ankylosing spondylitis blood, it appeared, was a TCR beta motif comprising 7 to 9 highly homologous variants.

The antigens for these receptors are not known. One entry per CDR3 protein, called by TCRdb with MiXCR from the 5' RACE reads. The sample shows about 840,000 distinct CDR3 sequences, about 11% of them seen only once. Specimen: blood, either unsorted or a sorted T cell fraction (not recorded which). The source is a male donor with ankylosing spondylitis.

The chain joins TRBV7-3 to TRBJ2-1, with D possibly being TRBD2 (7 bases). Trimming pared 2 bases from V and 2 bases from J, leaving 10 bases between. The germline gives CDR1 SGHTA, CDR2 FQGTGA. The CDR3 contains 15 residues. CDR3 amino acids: CASSLPGGTYNEQFF. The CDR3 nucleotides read TGTGCCAGCAGCTTACCGGGGGGCACCTACAATGAGCAGTTCTTC.

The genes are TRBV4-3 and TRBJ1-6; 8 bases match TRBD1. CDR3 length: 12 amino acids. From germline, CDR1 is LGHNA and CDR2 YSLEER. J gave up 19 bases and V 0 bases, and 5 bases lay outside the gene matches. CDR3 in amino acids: CASSQEQGVFHF. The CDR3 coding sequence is TGCGCCAGCAGCCAAGAACAGGGGGTATTTCACTTT.

CDR3 coding DNA: TGCGCCAGCAGCCAAGATTGGGACAGGGTCTATGGCTACACCTTC. As protein: CASSQDWDRVYGYTF. The chain is built from TRBV4-3 and TRBJ1-2, with TRBD1 matching over 9 bases. The CDR3 consists of 15 residues. Germline CDR1 and CDR2: LGHNA and YSLEER. J gave up 4 bases and V 0 bases, and 3 bases lay outside the gene matches.

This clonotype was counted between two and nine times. The DNA for the CDR3 is TGCGCCAGCAGCCTCCAGCTCCTAACACAGGGGGAGACCCAGTACTTC. Translation: CASSLQLLTQGETQYF. The gene calls are TRBV4-1 and TRBJ2-5, with 7 positions matching TRBD1. V trimming: 4 bases; J trimming: 5 bases; junction bases outside the gene matches: 13. The CDR3 contains 16 residues. In germline, CDR1 is MGHRA, CDR2 YSYEKL.

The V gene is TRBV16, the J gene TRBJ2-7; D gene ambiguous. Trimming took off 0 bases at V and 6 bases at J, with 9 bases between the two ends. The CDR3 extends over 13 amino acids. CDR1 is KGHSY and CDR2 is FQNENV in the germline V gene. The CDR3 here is CASSQSITLEQYF. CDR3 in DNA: TGTGCCAGCAGCCAATCAATTACGCTCGAGCAGTACTTC.

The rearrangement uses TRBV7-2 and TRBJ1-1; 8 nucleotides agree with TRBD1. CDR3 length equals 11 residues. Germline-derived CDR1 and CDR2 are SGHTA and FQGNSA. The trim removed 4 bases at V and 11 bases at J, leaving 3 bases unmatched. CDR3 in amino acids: CASSSRDRAFF. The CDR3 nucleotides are TGTGCCAGCAGCTCCCGGGACAGGGCTTTCTTT.

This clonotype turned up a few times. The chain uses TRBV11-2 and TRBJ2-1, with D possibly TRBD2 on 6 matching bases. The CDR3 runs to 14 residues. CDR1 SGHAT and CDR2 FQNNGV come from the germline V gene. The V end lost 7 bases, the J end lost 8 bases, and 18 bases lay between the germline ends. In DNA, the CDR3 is TGTGCCAGCACACCCGGGGGAGCGTTGGATGAGCAGTTCTTC. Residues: CASTPGGALDEQFF. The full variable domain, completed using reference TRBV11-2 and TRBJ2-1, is EAGVAQSPRYKIIEKRQSVAFWCNPISGHATLYWYQQILGQGPKLLIQFQNNGVVDDSQLPKDRFSAERLKGVDSTLKIQPAKLEDSAVYLCASTPGGALDEQFFGPGTRLTVL.

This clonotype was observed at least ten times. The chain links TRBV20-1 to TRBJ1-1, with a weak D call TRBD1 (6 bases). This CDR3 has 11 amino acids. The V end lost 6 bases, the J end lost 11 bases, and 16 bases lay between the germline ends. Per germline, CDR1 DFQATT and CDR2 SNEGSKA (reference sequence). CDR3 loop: CSAIFLGGAFF. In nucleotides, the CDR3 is TGCAGTGCCATATTCCTCGGGGGCGCTTTCTTT.

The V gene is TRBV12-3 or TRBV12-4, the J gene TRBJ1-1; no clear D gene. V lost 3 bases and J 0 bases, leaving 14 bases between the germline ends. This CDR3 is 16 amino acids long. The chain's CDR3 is CASSFSPRNLNTEAFF. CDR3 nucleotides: TGTGCCAGCAGTTTCAGCCCTAGGAACTTGAACACTGAAGCTTTCTTT.

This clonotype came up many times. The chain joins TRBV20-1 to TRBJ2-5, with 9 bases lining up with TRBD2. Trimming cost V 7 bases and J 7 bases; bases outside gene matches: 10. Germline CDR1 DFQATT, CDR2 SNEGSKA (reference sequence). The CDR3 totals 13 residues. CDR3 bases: TGCAGTGTTGGCGGGGGGGCTTCGGTGACCCAGTACTTC. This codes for CSVGGGASVTQYF.

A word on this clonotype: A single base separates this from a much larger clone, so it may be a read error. The CDR3 DNA is TGTGCCAGCAGCCCCGGACAGGGTCCCACTGAAGCTTTCTTT. Its translation is CASSPGQGPTEAFF. The rearrangement links TRBV7-9 to TRBJ1-1, with TRBD1 matching over 8 bases. Germline trimming cut 5 bases from V and 4 bases from J; bases unmatched to any gene: 6. The CDR3 is 14 residues long. CDR1 is SEHNR and CDR2 is FQNEAQ in the germline V gene (reference sequence).

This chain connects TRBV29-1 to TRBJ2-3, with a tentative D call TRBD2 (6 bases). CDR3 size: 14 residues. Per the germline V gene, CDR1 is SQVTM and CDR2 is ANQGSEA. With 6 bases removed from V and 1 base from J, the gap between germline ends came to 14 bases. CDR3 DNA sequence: TGCAGCGTCCACCGGGACTCGGGCACAGATACGCAGTATTTT. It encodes CSVHRDSGTDTQYF.

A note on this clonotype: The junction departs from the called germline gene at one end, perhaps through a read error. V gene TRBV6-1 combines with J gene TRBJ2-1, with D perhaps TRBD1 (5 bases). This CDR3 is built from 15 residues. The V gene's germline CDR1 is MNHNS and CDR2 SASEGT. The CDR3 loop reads CAGSLRGSSYNEQFF. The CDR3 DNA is TGTGCCGGCAGTCTAAGGGGTTCTTCCTACAATGAGCAGTTCTTC.